This T cell receptor beta chain came from a study of cytotoxic CD8 clonotypes in ibrutinib-treated CLL. Findings of the study overall: Clonality was elevated at ibrutinib response and had returned toward baseline at progression.

This clone came up once. Its antigen is still unknown. The trim removed 1 base at V and 4 bases at J, leaving 7 bases unmatched. Germline V lookup: CDR1 SGHTA, CDR2 FQGNSA. This CDR3 comprises 16 residues. TCRdb's copy holds only in-frame clones and misses some; the assay was immunoSEQ multiplex PCR. Of 150,000 or so clones listed, 70% to 85% are singletons. The chain joins TRBV7-2 to TRBJ2-1, with 7 bases aligning to TRBD2. Here the sequenced sample was PBMCs, taken after 12 months of ibrutinib treatment. The receptor comes from a human donor with chronic lymphocytic leukemia. The CDR3 nucleotides are TGTGCCAGCAGCTTAGTTGAAAGCGGGACTTACAATGAGCAGTTCTTC. Its protein is CASSLVESGTYNEQFF. Filled out from reference TRBV7-2 and TRBJ2-1, the complete variable domain reads GAGVSQSPSNKVTEKGKDVELRCDPISGHTALYWYRQSLGQGLEFLIYFQGNSAPDKSGLPSDRFSAERTGGSVSTLTIQRTQQEDSAVYLCASSLVESGTYNEQFFGPGTRLTVL.